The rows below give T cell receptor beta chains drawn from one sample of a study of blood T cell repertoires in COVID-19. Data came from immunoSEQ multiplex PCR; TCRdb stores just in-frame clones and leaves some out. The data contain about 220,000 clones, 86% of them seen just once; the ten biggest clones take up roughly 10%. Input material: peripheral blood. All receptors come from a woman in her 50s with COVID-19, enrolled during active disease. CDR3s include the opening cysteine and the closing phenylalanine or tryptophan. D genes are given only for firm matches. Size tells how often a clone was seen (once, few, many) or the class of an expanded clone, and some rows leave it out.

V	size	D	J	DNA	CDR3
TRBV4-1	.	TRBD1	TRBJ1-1	TGCGCCAGCCGCCGACAGGGGGGTAACGGAGCTTTCTTT	CASRRQGGNGAFF
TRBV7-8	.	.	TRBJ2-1	TGTGCCAGCAGCTTAGGTCGACCAGGGGTAGGGTACAATGAGCAGTTCTTC	CASSLGRPGVGYNEQFF
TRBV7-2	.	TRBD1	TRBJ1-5	TGTGCCAGCAGCTCCGGGACAGGCAACAATCAGCCCCAGCATTTT	CASSSGTGNNQPQHF
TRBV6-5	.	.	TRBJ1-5	TGTGCCAGCAGTTACCCCACAGGCAATCAGCCCCAGCATTTT	CASSYPTGNQPQHF
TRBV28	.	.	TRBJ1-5	TGTGCCAGCAGGGGGACTGGGAATCAGCCCCAGCATTTT	CASRGTGNQPQHF
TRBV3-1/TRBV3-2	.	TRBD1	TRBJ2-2	TGTGCCAGCAGCCACTCCCCGACAGGGGTCATGGGTGCCGGGGAGCTGTTTTTT	CASSHSPTGVMGAGELFF
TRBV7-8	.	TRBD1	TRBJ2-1	TGTGCCAGCAGCCCCGGTAGCGGACAGGGATACAATGAGCAGTTCTTC	CASSPGSGQGYNEQFF
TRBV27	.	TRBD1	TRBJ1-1	TGTGCCAGCTGGGACAGACACCTACTGAACACTGAAGCTTTCTTT	CASWDRHLLNTEAFF
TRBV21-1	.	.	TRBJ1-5	TGTGCCAGCAGCCTAGGACAGGGGGAGGATCAGCCCCAGCATTTT	CASSLGQGEDQPQHF
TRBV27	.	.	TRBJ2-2	TGTGCCAGCAGCCAACTTCACACAGGGTTTGACACCGGGGAGCTGTTTTTT	CASSQLHTGFDTGELFF
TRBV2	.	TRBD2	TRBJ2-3	TGTGCCAGCAGAGTAGCGGGTAGCACAGATACGCAGTATTTT	CASRVAGSTDTQYF
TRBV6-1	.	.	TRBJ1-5	TGTGCCAGCAGTGACAGGGTAGAGCAGCCCCAGCATTTT	CASSDRVEQPQHF
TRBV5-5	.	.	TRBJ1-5	TGTGCCAGCAGCTTGTGGGGGGTAGGGCAGCCCCAGCATTTT	CASSLWGVGQPQHF
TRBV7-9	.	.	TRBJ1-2	TGTGCCAGCAGTGAGGGTTCGGAGTATGGCTACACCTTC	CASSEGSEYGYTF
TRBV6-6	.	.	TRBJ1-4	TGTGCCAGCAGCCTGAAGTCAGGGGTAGAAAAACTGTTTTTT	CASSLKSGVEKLFF
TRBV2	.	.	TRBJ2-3	TGTGCCAGCAGCTTCCGGGGTGAGGATACGCAGTATTTT	CASSFRGEDTQYF
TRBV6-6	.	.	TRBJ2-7	TGTGCCAGCAGTCTCCGGGGGGCGGGGTACGAGCAGTACTTC	CASSLRGAGYEQYF
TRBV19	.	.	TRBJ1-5	TGTGCCAGTAGTATTATACAGGGTGGGGATCAGCCCCAGCATTTT	CASSIIQGGDQPQHF
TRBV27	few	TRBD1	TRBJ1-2	TGTGCCAGCAGTCGCGGACAGGGATGGTATGGCTACACCTTC	CASSRGQGWYGYTF
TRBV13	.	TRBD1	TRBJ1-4	TGTGCCAGCAGCCCAGGACAGGGGGGGAATGAAAAACTGTTTTTT	CASSPGQGGNEKLFF
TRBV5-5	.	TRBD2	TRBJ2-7	TGTGCCAGCAGCTTTACTAGCGGGGCCCTCTCCTACGAGCAGTACTTC	CASSFTSGALSYEQYF
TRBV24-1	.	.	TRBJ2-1	TGTGCCACCAGTTATTCACAGGTCGACAATGAGCAGTTCTTC	CATSYSQVDNEQFF
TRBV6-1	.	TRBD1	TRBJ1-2	TGTGCCAGCAGTGACCGACAGGGGCGGGGCTACACCTTC	CASSDRQGRGYTF
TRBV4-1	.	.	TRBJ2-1	TGCGCCAGCAGCCAAATAGTTCTGAGCTCCTACAATGAGCAGTTCTTC	CASSQIVLSSYNEQFF
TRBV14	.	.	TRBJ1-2	TGTGCCAGCAGCCAAGAGGTACAGCCGAAATATGGCTACACCTTC	CASSQEVQPKYGYTF
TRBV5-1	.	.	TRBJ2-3	TGCGCCAGCAGCGCGGACGGGGGGCGAGATACGCAGTATTTT	CASSADGGRDTQYF
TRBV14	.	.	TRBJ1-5	TGTGCCAGCAGCCAAGAGAGTGGGCCCCAGCATTTT	CASSQESGPQHF